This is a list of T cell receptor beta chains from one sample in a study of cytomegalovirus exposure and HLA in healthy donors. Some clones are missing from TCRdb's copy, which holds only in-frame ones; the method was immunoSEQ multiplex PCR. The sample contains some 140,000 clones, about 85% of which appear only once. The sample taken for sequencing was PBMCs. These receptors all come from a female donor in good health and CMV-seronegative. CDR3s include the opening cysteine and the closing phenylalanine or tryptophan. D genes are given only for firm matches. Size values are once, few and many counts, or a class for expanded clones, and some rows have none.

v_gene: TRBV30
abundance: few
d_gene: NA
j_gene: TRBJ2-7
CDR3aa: CAWSVRLRKQYF
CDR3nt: TGTGCCTGGAGTGTACGGCTCAGGAAGCAGTACTTC

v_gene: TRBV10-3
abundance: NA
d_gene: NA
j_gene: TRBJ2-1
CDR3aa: CAIGRLVSEQFF
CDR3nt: TGTGCCATCGGGAGACTAGTTAGTGAGCAGTTCTTC

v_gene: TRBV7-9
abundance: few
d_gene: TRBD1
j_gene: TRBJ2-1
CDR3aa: CASSLGTGEEFF
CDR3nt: TGTGCCAGCAGCTTGGGGACAGGGGAGGAGTTCTTC

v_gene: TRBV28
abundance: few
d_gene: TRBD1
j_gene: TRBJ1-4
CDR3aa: CASSSGQGREKLFF
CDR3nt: TGTGCCAGCAGTTCCGGACAGGGCCGGGAAAAACTGTTTTTT

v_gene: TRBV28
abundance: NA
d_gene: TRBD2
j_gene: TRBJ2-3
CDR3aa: CASSSSGGRADTQYF
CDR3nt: TGTGCCAGCAGTTCTAGCGGGGGGAGGGCAGATACGCAGTATTTT

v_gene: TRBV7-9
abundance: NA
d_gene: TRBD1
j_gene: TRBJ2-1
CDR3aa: CASSGGQGWDNEQFF
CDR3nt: TGTGCCAGCAGCGGCGGACAGGGTTGGGACAATGAGCAGTTCTTC

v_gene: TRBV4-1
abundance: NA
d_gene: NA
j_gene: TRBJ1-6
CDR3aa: CASSQDLQGTHSPLHF
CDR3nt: TGCGCCAGCAGCCAAGATCTGCAGGGAACCCACTCACCCCTCCACTTT

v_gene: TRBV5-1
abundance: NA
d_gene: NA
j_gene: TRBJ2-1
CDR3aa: CASSPRGQISYNEQFF
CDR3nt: TGCGCCAGCAGCCCGAGAGGACAGATCTCCTACAATGAGCAGTTCTTC

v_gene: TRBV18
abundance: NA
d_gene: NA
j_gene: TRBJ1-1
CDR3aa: CASSPYDSYTEAFF
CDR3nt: TGTGCCAGCTCACCGTATGACAGCTACACTGAAGCTTTCTTT

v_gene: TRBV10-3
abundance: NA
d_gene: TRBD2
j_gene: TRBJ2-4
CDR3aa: CAISEVGEGPNIQYF
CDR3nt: TGTGCCATCAGTGAAGTTGGGGAGGGCCCGAACATTCAGTACTTC

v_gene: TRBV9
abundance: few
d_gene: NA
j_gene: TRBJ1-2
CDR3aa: CASSVVGNYGYTF
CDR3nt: TGTGCCAGCAGCGTAGTCGGGAACTATGGCTACACCTTC

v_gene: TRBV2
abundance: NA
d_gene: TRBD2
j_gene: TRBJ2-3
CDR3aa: CASGGAGGTDTQYF
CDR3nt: TGTGCCAGCGGAGGAGCGGGGGGCACAGATACGCAGTATTTT

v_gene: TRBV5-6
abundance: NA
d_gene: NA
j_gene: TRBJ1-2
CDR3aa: CASRQGLAYGYTF
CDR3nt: TGTGCCAGCAGACAGGGCCTCGCGTATGGCTACACCTTC

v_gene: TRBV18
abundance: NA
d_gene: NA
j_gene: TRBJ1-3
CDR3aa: CASSPNRVGASGNTIYF
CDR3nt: TGTGCCAGCTCACCGAACCGCGTAGGGGCATCTGGAAACACCATATATTTT

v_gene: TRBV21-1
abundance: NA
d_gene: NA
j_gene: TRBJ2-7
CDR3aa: CASSTAGTGCEQYF
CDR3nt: TGTGCCAGCAGCACTGCCGGGACAGGGTGCGAGCAGTACTTC

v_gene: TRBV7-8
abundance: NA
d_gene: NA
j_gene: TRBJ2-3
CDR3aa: CASSPETVSLSSLRTDTQYF
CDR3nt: TGTGCCAGCAGCCCCGAGACAGTCTCCCTCTCGAGTTTGCGCACAGATACGCAGTATTTT

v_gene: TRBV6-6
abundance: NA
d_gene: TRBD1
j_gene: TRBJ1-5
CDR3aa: CASSLRDRGVQPQHF
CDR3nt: TGTGCCAGCAGTCTCCGGGACAGGGGCGTTCAGCCCCAGCATTTT

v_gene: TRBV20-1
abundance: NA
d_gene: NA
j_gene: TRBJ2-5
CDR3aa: CSVAVQETQYF
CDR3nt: TGCAGCGTAGCGGTCCAAGAGACCCAGTACTTC

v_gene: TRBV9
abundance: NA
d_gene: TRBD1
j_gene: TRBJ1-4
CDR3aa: CASSAQGALGKLFF
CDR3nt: TGTGCCAGCAGCGCCCAGGGGGCGCTGGGAAAACTGTTTTTT

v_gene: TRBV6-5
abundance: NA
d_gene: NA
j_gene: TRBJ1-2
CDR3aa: CASRLSGVYGYTF
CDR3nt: TGTGCCAGCCGTTTATCCGGGGTTTATGGCTACACCTTC

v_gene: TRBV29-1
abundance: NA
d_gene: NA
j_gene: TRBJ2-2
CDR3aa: CSVRGRAYTGELFF
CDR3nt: TGCAGCGTAAGGGGGAGGGCCTACACCGGGGAGCTGTTTTTT

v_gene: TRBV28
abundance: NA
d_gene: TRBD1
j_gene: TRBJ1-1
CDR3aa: CASSAGTVGAMNTEAFF
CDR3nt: TGTGCCAGCAGTGCCGGGACAGTCGGGGCGATGAACACTGAAGCTTTCTTT

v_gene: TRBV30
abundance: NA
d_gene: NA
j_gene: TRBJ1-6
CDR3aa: CAWSVRQANSPLHF
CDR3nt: TGTGCCTGGAGTGTAAGGCAGGCGAATTCACCCCTCCACTTT

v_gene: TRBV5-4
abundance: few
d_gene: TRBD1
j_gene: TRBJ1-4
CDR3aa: CASSLRTGDEKLFF
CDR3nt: TGTGCCAGCAGCCTCCGGACAGGGGATGAAAAACTGTTTTTT

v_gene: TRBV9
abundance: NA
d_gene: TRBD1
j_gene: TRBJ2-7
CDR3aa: CASSVETGGEQYF
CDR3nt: TGTGCCAGCAGCGTAGAAACAGGGGGCGAGCAGTACTTC

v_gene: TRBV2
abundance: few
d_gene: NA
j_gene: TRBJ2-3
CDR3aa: CASSEAGGLDTQYF
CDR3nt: TGTGCCAGCAGTGAAGCAGGAGGACTCGATACGCAGTATTTT

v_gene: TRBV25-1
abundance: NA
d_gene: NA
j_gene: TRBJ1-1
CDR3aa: CASETWGDTEAFF
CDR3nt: TGTGCCAGTGAGACGTGGGGGGACACTGAAGCTTTCTTT

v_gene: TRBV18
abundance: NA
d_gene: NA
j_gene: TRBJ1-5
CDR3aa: CASSSNRDGQPQHF
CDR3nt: TGTGCCAGCTCATCCAACAGGGACGGCCAGCCCCAGCATTTT

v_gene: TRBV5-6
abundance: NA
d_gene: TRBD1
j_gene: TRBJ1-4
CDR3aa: CASSLGQVFDEKLFF
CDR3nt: TGTGCCAGCAGCCTAGGACAGGTCTTTGATGAAAAACTGTTTTTT

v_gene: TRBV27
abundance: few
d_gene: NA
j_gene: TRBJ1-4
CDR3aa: CASRGGLSEKLFF
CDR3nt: TGTGCCAGCCGGGGGGGCCTAAGTGAAAAACTGTTTTTT

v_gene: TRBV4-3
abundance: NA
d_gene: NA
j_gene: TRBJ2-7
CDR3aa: CASSQGLRGSYEQYF
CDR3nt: TGCGCCAGCAGCCAAGGCCTAAGAGGCTCCTACGAGCAGTACTTC

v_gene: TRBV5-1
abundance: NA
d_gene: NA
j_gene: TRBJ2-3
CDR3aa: CASSLRPPGSTDTQYF
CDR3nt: TGCGCCAGCAGCTTGAGGCCACCCGGGAGCACAGATACGCAGTATTTT

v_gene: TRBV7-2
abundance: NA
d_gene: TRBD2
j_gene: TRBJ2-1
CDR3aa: CASSLTSGVSSYNEQFF
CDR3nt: TGTGCCAGCAGCCTCACTAGCGGGGTCAGCTCCTACAATGAGCAGTTCTTC

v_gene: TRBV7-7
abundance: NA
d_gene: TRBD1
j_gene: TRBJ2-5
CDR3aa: CASSSGRGLETQYF
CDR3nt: TGTGCTAGCAGCTCCGGCAGGGGGCTAGAGACCCAGTACTTC

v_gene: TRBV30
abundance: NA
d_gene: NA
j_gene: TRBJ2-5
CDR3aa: CAWSVLGETQYF
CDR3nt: TGTGCCTGGAGTGTACTCGGAGAGACCCAGTACTTC